These 18 T cell receptor beta chains were sequenced from one sample in a study of shared clonotypes between healthy human individuals. Assay used: immunoSEQ multiplex PCR; TCRdb lists only in-frame clones, some missing. The sample includes over a million clones, 78% of them seen just once. Sequenced material: memory CD4+ T cells from PBMCs. Subset denoted: CD45RA-negative fraction. The receptors derive from a man aged 18 to 30 in good health. Some clones in this sample may be carry-over from other donors' samples.

J is TRBJ1-2 and V is TRBV9, with 8 bases aligning to TRBD1. V was pared by 2 bases and J by 7 bases, with 7 bases of the junction left unmatched. The CDR3 has 14 residues. Germline CDR1 and CDR2: SGDLS and YYNGEE. The chain's CDR3 is CASSVRPGGPGYTF. The CDR3, as DNA: TGTGCCAGCAGCGTCCGCCCAGGGGGCCCTGGCTACACCTTC. Full variable domain (rest looked up from reference TRBV9 and TRBJ1-2): DSGVTQTPKHLITATGQRVTLRCSPRSGDLSVYWYQQSLDQGLQFLIQYYNGEERAKGNILERFSAQQFPDLHSELNLSSLELGDSALYFCASSVRPGGPGYTFGSGTRLTVV.

The count of this clone is one. V gene TRBV7-2 combines with J gene TRBJ2-5, with D perhaps given as TRBD1 or TRBD2 (5 bases each). CDR3 length: 13 amino acids. CDR1 is SGHTA, CDR2 FQGNSA, per germline. V dropped 7 bases and J dropped 4 bases, with 13 bases sitting between them. CDR3: CASTPGTGETQYF. The CDR3 DNA sequence: TGTGCCAGCACCCCCGGGACCGGAGAGACCCAGTACTTC.

This clone is a singleton in its sample. The chain links TRBV28 to TRBJ1-5; 11 positions agree with TRBD1. Trimming at V came to 3 bases and at J to 2 bases, leaving 6 bases not matched to a gene. The germline V gene encodes CDR1 MDHEN and CDR2 SYDVKM. This CDR3 is 17 amino acids long. The CDR3 DNA reads TGTGCCAGCAGTTTGGGACAGGGGGTTGTAGGCAATCAGCCCCAGCATTTT. It translates to CASSLGQGVVGNQPQHF. Full variable domain (remainder filled in from reference TRBV28 and TRBJ1-5): DVKVTQSSRYLVKRTGEKVFLECVQDMDHENMFWYRQDPGLGLRLIYFSYDVKMKEKGDIPEGYSVSREKKERFSLILESASTNQTSMYLCASSLGQGVVGNQPQHFGDGTRLSIL.

This clone was recorded only once. V and J are TRBV10-3 and TRBJ1-5; 11 nucleotides match TRBD1. CDR1 and CDR2 (germline): ENHRY, SYGVKD. With V trimmed by 3 bases and J by 0 bases, 7 bases remained unmatched. The CDR3 is made up of 18 amino acids. CDR3 region: CAISDTGQGAGSNQPQHF. The CDR3 nucleotides read TGTGCCATCAGTGACACAGGACAGGGGGCTGGTAGCAATCAGCCCCAGCATTTT.

The chain uses TRBV7-3 and TRBJ1-1; no definite D call. From germline, CDR1 is SGHTA and CDR2 FQGTGA. This CDR3 comprises 13 residues. V gave up 0 bases and J gave up 8 bases, with 10 bases separating them. The CDR3 region is CASSLTGRTEAFF. In nucleotides, the CDR3 is TGTGCCAGCAGCTTAACGGGGAGGACCGAAGCTTTCTTT.

This clone was counted once. The rearrangement links TRBV14 to TRBJ1-4; 7 positions agree with TRBD1. Germline V gene sequence: CDR1 SGHDN, CDR2 FVKESK. The CDR3 has 12 amino acids. Trimming at V came to 1 base and at J to 15 bases, leaving 5 bases not matched to a gene. The CDR3 DNA follows: TGTGCCAGCAGCCAAGGACAGGGTCGGGTGTTTTTT. Encoded protein: CASSQGQGRVFF.

This rearrangement joins TRBV5-1 to TRBJ2-5; weak D call: TRBD2 (6 bases). V was trimmed by 2 bases and J by 5 bases, leaving 22 bases between them. The CDR3 runs to 17 residues. Germline assignment: CDR1 SGHRS and CDR2 YFSETQ. The CDR3 coding sequence is TGCGCCAGCAGCTTACCAAGCGGCGGAGGGCCGGAGGAGACCCAGTACTTC. As protein: CASSLPSGGGPEETQYF.

In this sample, this clone turned up once. V is TRBV2 and J is TRBJ2-7; possible D gene TRBD2, 6 bases. Germline V gene sequence: CDR1 SNHLY, CDR2 FYNNEI. V was pared by 8 bases and J by 0 bases, with 14 bases between. CDR3 length equals 14 residues. The CDR3 protein is CASSGTARSYEQYF. The CDR3 DNA sequence: TGTGCCAGCTCCGGGACTGCCCGCTCCTACGAGCAGTACTTC.

This clone was counted only a few times. This chain connects TRBV9 to TRBJ2-7; D gene ambiguous. The germline V gene has CDR1 SGDLS and CDR2 YYNGEE. This CDR3 comprises 14 residues. With 4 bases removed from V and 0 bases from J, the gap between germline ends came to 11 bases. The CDR3 spells CASSPGHTSYEQYF. DNA of the CDR3: TGTGCCAGCAGCCCCGGTCACACCTCCTACGAGCAGTACTTC.

This clone was detected only a few times. The genes are TRBV2 and TRBJ2-1, with no clear D. The CDR3 sequence is 14 residues long. Trimming took off 7 bases at V and 3 bases at J, with 13 bases between the two ends. Germline-derived CDR1 and CDR2 are SNHLY and FYNNEI. Written as DNA, the CDR3 is TGTGCCAGCATTCGGGCAAAGAACTACAATGAGCAGTTCTTC. The encoded protein is CASIRAKNYNEQFF.

V gene TRBV6-6 combines with J gene TRBJ2-4, with a possible D match to TRBD2 (5 bases). Germline V gene sequence: CDR1 MNHNY, CDR2 SVGAGI (reference sequence). The length of the CDR3 is 15 residues. V shed 4 bases and J shed 0 bases, with 10 bases lying between them. The CDR3 DNA is TGTGCCAGCAGTTCCGCGGACTTAGCCAAAAACATTCAGTACTTC. Protein: CASSSADLAKNIQYF.

The chain is built from TRBV30 and TRBJ1-4; D gene ambiguous. Deletions cut 3 bases from V and 1 base from J, with 18 bases between. The CDR3 spans 17 residues. The germline CDR1 and CDR2 sequences are GTSNPN and SVGIG (reference sequence). CDR3 in DNA: TGTGCCTGGAGCGACCCCTGGGATCGAGGAACTAATGAAAAACTGTTTTTT. Amino acids: CAWSDPWDRGTNEKLFF.

The V gene is TRBV29-1, the J gene TRBJ1-1; TRBD1 matches at 7 bases. CDR1 and CDR2 (germline): SQVTM, ANQGSEA. This CDR3 is built from 13 residues. Trimming cost V 7 bases and J 2 bases; bases outside gene matches: 7. The CDR3 sequence: CSAEGTANTEAFF. Here the CDR3 DNA reads TGCAGCGCAGAGGGGACAGCCAACACTGAAGCTTTCTTT.

V is TRBV5-4 and J is TRBJ2-1; TRBD1 aligns across 10 bases. CDR3 length equals 16 residues. The trim removed 0 bases at V and 1 base at J, leaving 1 base unmatched. Germline assignment: CDR1 SGHNT and CDR2 YYREEE (reference sequence). The CDR3 loop is CASSLGDRGSYNEQFF. The CDR3 DNA follows: TGTGCCAGCAGCTTGGGGGACAGGGGTTCCTACAATGAGCAGTTCTTC. Full variable domain (rest looked up from reference TRBV5-4 and TRBJ2-1): ETGVTQSPTHLIKTRGQQVTLRCSSQSGHNTVSWYQQALGQGPQFIFQYYREEENGRGNFPPRFSGLQFPNYSSELNVNALELDDSALYLCASSLGDRGSYNEQFFGPGTRLTVL.

V is TRBV19 and J is TRBJ1-4; D ambiguous. Trimming removed 2 bases from V and 7 bases from J, with 8 bases in between. The CDR3 consists of 13 residues. Germline values: CDR1 LNHDA, CDR2 SQIVND (reference sequence). The CDR3 coding sequence is TGTGCCAGTAGTATACGGGCGCGTGAAAAACTGTTTTTT. Amino acid sequence: CASSIRAREKLFF.

V gene TRBV7-9 combines with J gene TRBJ1-4; 8 bases are shared with TRBD1. Trimming removed 5 bases from V and 7 bases from J; junction bases left unmatched: 6. Germline values: CDR1 SEHNR, CDR2 FQNEAQ (reference sequence). This CDR3 is built from 14 residues. Written as DNA, the CDR3 is TGTGCCAGCAGCCCCCAGGGGGCTCGTGAAAAACTGTTTTTT. As protein: CASSPQGAREKLFF.

This sequence joins TRBV7-8 and TRBJ1-1; tentatively, D is TRBD1 (6 bases). CDR1 SGHVS and CDR2 FQNEAQ come from the germline V gene. V shed 4 bases and J shed 1 base, with 10 bases lying between them. There are 14 residues in the CDR3. DNA of the CDR3: TGTGCCAGCAGCTCTCAGGGGCCGAACACTGAAGCTTTCTTT. Encoded protein: CASSSQGPNTEAFF.

In this sample, this clone turned up once. The chain recombines TRBV5-1 with TRBJ1-2; 8 nucleotides line up with TRBD1. The CDR3 loop spans 13 amino acids. Germline V gives CDR1 SGHRS, CDR2 YFSETQ. V trimming: 3 bases; J trimming: 8 bases; junction bases outside the gene matches: 6. This CDR3 reads CASSSSGGIGYTF. The CDR3 bases are TGCGCCAGCAGCTCGTCAGGGGGCATCGGCTACACCTTC.